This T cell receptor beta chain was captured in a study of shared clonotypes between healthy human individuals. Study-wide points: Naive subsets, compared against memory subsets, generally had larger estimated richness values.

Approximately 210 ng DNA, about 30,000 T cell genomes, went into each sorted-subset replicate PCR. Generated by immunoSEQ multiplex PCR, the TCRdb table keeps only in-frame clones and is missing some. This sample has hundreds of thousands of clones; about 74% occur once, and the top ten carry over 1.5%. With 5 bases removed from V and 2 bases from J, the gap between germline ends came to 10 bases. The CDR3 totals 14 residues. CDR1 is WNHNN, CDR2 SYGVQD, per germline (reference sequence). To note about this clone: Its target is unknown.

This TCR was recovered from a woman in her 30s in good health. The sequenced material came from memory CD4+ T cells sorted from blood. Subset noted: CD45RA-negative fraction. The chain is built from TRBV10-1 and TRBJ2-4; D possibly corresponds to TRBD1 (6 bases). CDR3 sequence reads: CASSSQGSKNIQYF. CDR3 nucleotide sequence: TGCGCCAGCAGTAGCCAGGGGTCCAAAAACATTCAGTACTTC.